The rows below give T cell receptor beta chains drawn from one sample of a study of blood T cell repertoires in COVID-19. The protocol was immunoSEQ multiplex PCR, while the TCRdb copy is restricted to in-frame clones and leaves out a portion. Here the sample spans approximately 140,000 clones, 87% being singletons. The sequencing input was peripheral blood. These receptors were collected from a woman between 40 and 55 years old with acute or convalescent COVID-19. CDR3s include the opening cysteine and the closing phenylalanine or tryptophan. A D gene is named only where the DNA matches it firmly. The size entry is marked missing in some rows and otherwise reads once, few, many or a size class.

d_gene,j_gene,v_gene,abundance,CDR3aa,CDR3nt
-,TRBJ1-1,TRBV18,-,CASSPGTGEAFF,TGTGCCAGCTCACCGGGCACAGGGGAAGCTTTCTTT
-,TRBJ2-3,TRBV25-1,-,CASSGGAGADTQYF,TGTGCCAGCAGTGGGGGGGCGGGGGCAGATACGCAGTATTTT
TRBD1,TRBJ2-7,TRBV4-1,-,CASSQVRTGKYSYEQYF,TGCGCCAGCAGCCAAGTTAGGACAGGCAAATACTCCTACGAGCAGTACTTC
-,TRBJ2-6,TRBV6-5,-,CASSYSRGAGANVLTF,TGTGCCAGCAGTTACTCGCGAGGCGCTGGGGCCAACGTCCTGACTTTC
-,TRBJ1-1,TRBV27,few,CASSFREAGTEAFF,TGTGCCAGCAGTTTCCGAGAGGCGGGTACTGAAGCTTTCTTT
TRBD2,TRBJ2-1,TRBV5-1,-,CASSPGLAGGMYNEQFF,TGCGCCAGCAGCCCCGGACTAGCGGGGGGAATGTACAATGAGCAGTTCTTC
-,TRBJ1-2,TRBV12-3/TRBV12-4,-,CASRVQGNRGYTF,TGTGCCAGCAGGGTTCAGGGGAATCGTGGCTACACCTTC
TRBD1,TRBJ2-1,TRBV6-5,-,CASSYSGQGDNEQFF,TGTGCCAGCAGTTACTCCGGACAGGGGGACAATGAGCAGTTCTTC
-,TRBJ1-3,TRBV5-1,-,CASSLVDGGGNTIYF,TGCGCCAGCAGCTTGGTCGACGGAGGTGGAAACACCATATATTTT
TRBD2,TRBJ2-2,TRBV11-2,-,CASSLVAGANTGELFF,TGTGCCAGCAGCTTAGTAGCGGGAGCGAACACCGGGGAGCTGTTTTTT
-,TRBJ1-1,TRBV7-9,-,CASSLRQMSTEAFF,TGTGCCAGCAGCTTACGACAGATGTCCACTGAAGCTTTCTTT
-,TRBJ2-2,TRBV23-1,-,CASSQSQDLNTGELFF,TGCGCCAGCAGTCAATCACAGGACCTGAACACCGGGGAGCTGTTTTTT
TRBD1,TRBJ1-2,TRBV5-4,few,CASTRTGGYYGYTF,TGTGCCAGCACCCGGACAGGGGGCTACTATGGCTACACCTTC